The 17 T cell receptor beta chains listed next were all sequenced from one sample in a study of blood T cell repertoires in COVID-19. TCRdb's copy holds only in-frame clones and misses some; the assay was immunoSEQ multiplex PCR. The sample lists 80,000 to 95,000 clones; roughly 87% were seen once. Source material: peripheral blood. Receptors were obtained from a man between 65 and 85 years old with acute or convalescent COVID-19.

The table lists this clone with a count of one. The chain is built from TRBV6-2 or TRBV6-3 and TRBJ2-1; 11 bases agree with TRBD2. The germline gives CDR1 MNHEY, CDR2 SVGEGT. The CDR3 length is 16 residues. J gave up 0 bases and V 5 bases, and 3 bases lay outside the gene matches. DNA for the CDR3: TGTGCCAGCAGTAAAACTAGCGGGAGCTCCTACAATGAGCAGTTCTTC. It is translated as CASSKTSGSSYNEQFF.

The J gene is TRBJ2-3, the V gene TRBV27; 13 bases align to TRBD2. Germline assignment: CDR1 MNHEY and CDR2 SMNVEV (reference sequence). CDR3 size: 17 residues. V lost 5 bases and J lost 1; bases outside the gene matches: 6. CDR3 protein: CASSPVGTSGGTDTQYF. CDR3 nucleotide sequence: TGTGCCAGCAGTCCCGTGGGGACTAGCGGGGGCACAGATACGCAGTATTTT.

The rearrangement uses TRBV18 and TRBJ2-2, with 8 bases matching TRBD2. There are 17 residues in the CDR3. The J segment lost 1 base and the V segment lost 4 bases, leaving 8 bases of the junction unmatched. In germline, CDR1 is KGHSH, CDR2 LQKENI. This CDR3 reads CASSLNRSGRNTGELFF. The CDR3, as DNA: TGTGCCAGCTCACTAAACCGGAGCGGGAGGAACACCGGGGAGCTGTTTTTT.

V gene TRBV4-3 combines with J gene TRBJ2-3, with D tentatively TRBD1 (6 bases). The CDR3 spans 14 residues. Germline V gene sequence: CDR1 LGHNA, CDR2 YSLEER. V lost 4 bases to trimming and J lost 2 bases, with 10 bases between them. The CDR3 spells CASSLGQFTDTQYF. DNA for the CDR3: TGCGCCAGCAGCCTAGGACAGTTCACAGATACGCAGTATTTT.

The chain employs TRBV28 and TRBJ1-1, with 7 positions matching TRBD1. This CDR3 region has 15 residues. V lost 6 bases to trimming and J lost 4 bases; unmatched junction nucleotides: 11. Germline lookup yields CDR1 MDHEN and CDR2 SYDVKM. The CDR3 spells CASSLGQARGTEAFF. In DNA, the CDR3 is TGTGCCAGCAGCCTAGGACAGGCGCGAGGCACTGAAGCTTTCTTT.

The rearrangement links TRBV18 to TRBJ2-4; D is possibly TRBD2 (6 bases). Germline CDR1 reads KGHSH; CDR2 reads LQKENI. Trimming removed 1 base from V and 9 bases from J, with 13 bases in between. CDR3 length: 14 amino acids. The CDR3 DNA reads TGTGCCAGCTCACCACTCCCTAGCGATAGCATTCAGTACTTC. Residues: CASSPLPSDSIQYF.

V usage is TRBV27 and J usage is TRBJ2-2; 7 positions match TRBD1. The CDR3 has 14 residues. The V gene's germline CDR1 is MNHEY and CDR2 SMNVEV (reference sequence). The V gene end was trimmed by 5 bases and the J gene end by 4 bases; junction bases not matched to a gene: 4. Written as DNA, the CDR3 is TGTGCCAGCAGTAAGGACAGGAGCACCGGGGAGCTGTTTTTT. It yields the protein CASSKDRSTGELFF.

CDR3 DNA sequence: TGTGCCACCAGCCAGGAGGTGAGCGGGGGGTACGATACGCAGTATTTT. The encoded protein is CATSQEVSGGYDTQYF. The chain recombines TRBV15 with TRBJ2-3, with 9 bases lining up with TRBD2. The V gene end was trimmed by 5 bases and the J gene end by 6 bases; junction bases not matched to a gene: 12. CDR1 is LNHNV and CDR2 is YYDKDF in the germline V gene (reference sequence). This CDR3 comprises 16 residues. Based on the CDR3 plus reference TRBV15 and TRBJ2-3, the full variable domain is DAMVIQNPRYQVTQFGKPVTLSCSQTLNHNVMYWYQQKSSQAPKLLFHYYDKDFNNEADTPDNFQSRRPNTSFCFLDIRSPGLGDTAMYLCATSQEVSGGYDTQYFGPGTRLTVL.

The genes are TRBV28 and TRBJ1-1; maybe TRBD1 (6 bases). From germline, CDR1 is MDHEN and CDR2 SYDVKM. V lost 2 bases and J lost 6, with 10 bases in between. This CDR3 contains 13 residues. The CDR3 protein is CASSLGGVAEAFF. In DNA, the CDR3 is TGTGCCAGCAGTTTAGGGGGCGTCGCTGAAGCTTTCTTT.

The J gene is TRBJ1-4, the V gene TRBV4-3; D is unresolved. V dropped 0 bases and J dropped 10 bases, with 18 bases sitting between them. The CDR3 extends over 16 amino acids. From germline, CDR1 is LGHNA and CDR2 YSLEER. This chain's CDR3 is CASSQDKVGEDGKLFF. CDR3 nucleotide sequence: TGCGCCAGCAGCCAAGATAAGGTTGGGGAGGATGGAAAACTGTTTTTT.

This chain links TRBV7-9 with TRBJ2-1; D unresolved. CDR1 and CDR2 from the germline V gene are SEHNR and FQNEAQ (reference sequence). The CDR3 loop spans 12 amino acids. The V and J ends lost 5 bases and 8 bases respectively, with 10 bases between them. CDR3 loop: CASSPLGDEQFF. CDR3 DNA: TGTGCCAGCAGCCCCCTAGGCGATGAGCAGTTCTTC.

This sequence joins TRBV7-9 and TRBJ1-4; D is uncertain. The CDR3 has 15 residues. The V gene lost 1 base and the J gene lost 8 bases, with 14 bases spanning the gap. Germline lookup yields CDR1 SEHNR and CDR2 FQNEAQ (reference sequence). The CDR3 nucleotides are TGTGCCAGCAGCTTAGATCCGGTACTGGAGGAAAAACTGTTTTTT. This codes for CASSLDPVLEEKLFF. Filled out from reference TRBV7-9 and TRBJ1-4, the complete variable domain reads DTGVSQNPRHKITKRGQNVTFRCDPISEHNRLYWYRQTLGQGPEFLTYFQNEAQLEKSRLLSDRFSAERPKGSFSTLEIQRTEQGDSAMYLCASSLDPVLEEKLFFGSGTQLSVL.

This chain connects TRBV27 to TRBJ1-4; 7 bases agree with TRBD1. This CDR3 has 16 amino acids. J was trimmed by 3 bases and V by 4 bases; bases with no gene match: 8. Germline CDR1 MNHEY, CDR2 SMNVEV (reference sequence). As DNA, the CDR3 is TGTGCCAGCAGTTCGACAGGGTCGGGGGCTAATGAAAAACTGTTTTTT. Its translation is CASSSTGSGANEKLFF.

The V and J genes are TRBV20-1 and TRBJ2-1; D call uncertain. Between the trimmed V and J ends, which lost 1 base and 5 bases, there was a span of 3 bases. The CDR3 extends over 11 amino acids. Germline values: CDR1 DFQATT, CDR2 SNEGSKA (reference sequence). In nucleotides, the CDR3 is TGCAGTGCTAGAGCCGACAATGAGCAGTTCTTC. It translates to CSARADNEQFF.

This chain connects TRBV7-2 to TRBJ2-3, with TRBD2 matching over 7 bases. Germline loops: CDR1 SGHTA, CDR2 FQGNSA. V was pared by 5 bases and J by 1 base, with 9 bases of the junction left unmatched. The CDR3 loop spans 16 amino acids. DNA of the CDR3: TGTGCCAGCAGCGCCTACAGGCTAGCGGGCACAGATACGCAGTATTTT. It is translated as CASSAYRLAGTDTQYF.

The rearrangement joins TRBV21-1 to TRBJ2-1; TRBD2 is the table's D call and was not checked against the DNA. TRBV21-1 is given as a pseudogene. The CDR3 has 17 residues. The CDR3 DNA reads as TGTGCCAGCAGCAGGGTAGAGCGGGAGGGTAAGTACAATGAGCAGTTCTTC. This gives the protein CASSRVEREGKYNEQFF.

This clone has a single count. This chain uses TRBV11-3 with TRBJ2-3; TRBD2 is a possible D gene (5 bases). The germline V gene encodes CDR1 SGHNT and CDR2 YENEEA. V lost 1 base and J 0 bases, leaving 11 bases between the germline ends. There are 16 residues in the CDR3. DNA for the CDR3: TGTGCCAGCAGCTTAGGGAGGTTTACTAGCACAGATACGCAGTATTTT. Amino acids: CASSLGRFTSTDTQYF.